This TCR beta chain was documented in a study of cytomegalovirus exposure and HLA in healthy donors. CDR1 and CDR2 (germline): SGHVS, FQNEAQ. V was cut by 5 bases and J by 8 bases, with 18 bases left in between. The CDR3 sequence is 15 residues long. The primer mix had 60 Vbeta and 13 Jbeta primers. Only in-frame clones appear in the TCRdb table, and some are missing; sequencing was by immunoSEQ multiplex PCR. Altogether approximately 110,000 clones are present, 73% being singletons, with the ten largest covering approximately 4.3%. Turning to this clone: Its target is not known.

Study results and limitations: In all likelihood, a cluster of highly shared sequence variants was a sequencing artifact. Reports described diagnosis of cytomegalovirus status by the classifier as highly specific and sensitive. With later analysis, a missense DCLRE1C variant became linked to TCR beta V- and J-gene trimming.

The receptor comes from a man aged 55 to 70 in good health and CMV-seropositive. The chain employs TRBV7-8 and TRBJ1-4; a possible D gene is TRBD1 (5 bases). Sequencing was done on a sample of PBMCs. CDR3 in DNA: TGTGCCAGCAGCCCTCAGGGTCAATTAGGGGAAAAACTGTTTTTT. As protein: CASSPQGQLGEKLFF.